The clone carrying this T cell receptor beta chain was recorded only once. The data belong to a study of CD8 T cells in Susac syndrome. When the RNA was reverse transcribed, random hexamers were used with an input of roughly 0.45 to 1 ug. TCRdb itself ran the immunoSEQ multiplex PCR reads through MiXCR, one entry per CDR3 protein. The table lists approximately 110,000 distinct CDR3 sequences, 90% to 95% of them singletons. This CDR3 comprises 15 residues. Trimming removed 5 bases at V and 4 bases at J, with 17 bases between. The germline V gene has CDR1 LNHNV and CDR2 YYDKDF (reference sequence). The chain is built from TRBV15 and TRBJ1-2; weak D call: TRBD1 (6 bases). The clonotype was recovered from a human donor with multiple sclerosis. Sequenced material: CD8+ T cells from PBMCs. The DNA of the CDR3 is TGTGCCACCAGCCCTGAGCGGGGGCGCGCCTATGGCTACACCTTC. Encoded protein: CATSPERGRAYGYTF.